Reported below is one TCR beta chain. Only a few counts were recorded for this clone. Its antigen target is currently unknown. Within one base of it there is no much larger clone, and no base qualities were kept. The V and J ends are trimmed by 5 bases and 6 bases, leaving 14 bases between them. The CDR3 spans 13 residues, from the cysteine through the phenylalanine. Only the CDR3 DNA is retained, 39 bases long and in frame from the first base. In the germline V gene, CDR1 corresponds to SGHAT and CDR2 to FQNNGV. The data were obtained in a study of blood T cell repertoires in COVID-19 (dated by TCRdb to about 2020). About the investigation overall: Samples covering the acute and convalescent phases of COVID-19 were provided by collaborators in the United States, Italy and Spain. The material from the prospective study consisted of cDNA or gDNA derived from T cells, B-cell-depleted T cells, or PBMCs. The dataset comprised deeply sampled blood TCRbeta repertoires from subjects exposed to, actively infected with, or recovered from COVID-19. The repertoires were released in a freely available public database intended as a resource for research on the immune response to SARS-CoV-2. Samples came from the ongoing ImmuneRACE study (first 160 participants) plus 1,254 subjects from 6 global collaborators. A de-identified subject ID, COVID-19 status, age in years and sex were almost always included in the sample metadata. Where available, HLA class I and class II types were obtained from metadata supplied by the sample provider rather than from assay-based typing.

Enrolling through a virtual design, the prospective study's participants ranged in age from roughly 18 to 89 years and lived across 24 United States geographic areas. In the prospective study, cohorts were assigned on the basis of participant-reported clinical history obtained from a screening survey and a study questionnaire. Recovered participants in ImmuneRACE Cohort 3 were defined as having two consecutive negative NP/OP PCR tests, clearance from a healthcare professional, or resolution of symptoms. In the prospective study, whole blood, serum and a nasopharyngeal or oropharyngeal swab were collected from each participant by mobile phlebotomists. Prospective study participants could optionally give additional blood draws and questionnaires over a roughly 2-month period. Blood samples from the prospective study were shipped frozen or at room temperature prior to DNA extraction. Overall results and qualifications from the work: How much clinical and demographic metadata was included differed by source and by participant, and the metadata was provided uncurated.

TCRbeta CDR3 regions were amplified from genomic DNA using the immunoSEQ Assay, a bias-controlled multiplex PCR. The study's own analysis went as follows. Nucleated cell counts per sample were estimated from amplification of reference gene primers within the assay. To quantify the absolute abundance of each unique TCRbeta CDR3 rearrangement, sequence reads were collapsed and filtered. Productive Simpson clonality was computed per sample as the square root of Simpson's diversity index over productive rearrangements. What TCRdb holds here is the immuneACCESS table cut down to in-frame rearrangements. Part of the clones is not present; checked against another copy, under half of the missing clones reflect an unresolved V gene, and the others are unexplained. D and trimming come from the DNA, and the V and J calls and clone size come from that table. The sample table contains approximately 330,000 clones; only one count was recorded for just under 90% of them. The ten top clones hold roughly a tenth of the sample.

The rearranged segments are TRBV11-2 and TRBJ2-7; the D gene is possibly TRBD2, with 5 bases matching. Sequenced: PBMCs or T cells enriched from blood (not recorded which). This clonotype was obtained from a woman aged 30 to 39 who had recovered from COVID-19. The encoded CDR3 is CASSIWTASEQYF. At the DNA level, the sequence is TGTGCCAGCAGCATTTGGACTGCTTCCGAGCAGTACTTC.